One and the same sample provided the 29 T cell receptor beta chains below, sequenced in a study of T cell repertoires in cytomegalovirus infection. Via MiXCR, TCRdb re-called the reads, giving one row per CDR3 protein. The table shows 270,000 or so distinct CDR3 sequences, with 15% to 20% occurring only once. Specimen: CD8+ T cells from PBMCs. All receptors derive from a human donor in good health (CMV status not recorded). Some clones in this sample may be carry-over from other donors' samples.

In this sample, this clonotype turned up a few times. The chain carries TRBV6-2 or TRBV6-3 and TRBJ1-1; TRBD1 matches at 8 bases. This CDR3 comprises 15 residues. The junction had 13 bases not matched to a gene; V was cut back by 6 bases and J by 7 bases. Germline V gene data show CDR1 as MNHEY and CDR2 as SVGEGT. The CDR3 DNA reads TGTGCCAGCAGCCTCCAGGGACAGGCGTCCTATGAAGCTTTCTTT. Residues: CASSLQGQASYEAFF.

In this sample, this clonotype turned up many times. The V gene is TRBV7-2, the J gene TRBJ1-2; D remains unclear. Looked up from germline, CDR1 is SGHTA and CDR2 is FQGNSA. The V gene lost 4 bases and the J gene lost 2 bases, with 14 bases spanning the gap. This CDR3 spans 15 amino acids. The CDR3 loop is CASSSDGQINYGYTF. As DNA, the CDR3 is TGTGCCAGCAGCTCGGACGGTCAGATCAACTATGGCTACACCTTC. Combining the CDR3 with reference TRBV7-2 and TRBJ1-2 gives the whole variable domain GAGVSQSPSNKVTEKGKDVELRCDPISGHTALYWYRQSLGQGLEFLIYFQGNSAPDKSGLPSDRFSAERTGGSVSTLTIQRTQQEDSAVYLCASSSDGQINYGYTFGSGTRLTVV.

The chain carries TRBV5-5 and TRBJ1-2; D is perhaps TRBD1 (5 bases). CDR3 size: 11 residues. Per the germline V gene, CDR1 is SGHKS and CDR2 is YYEKEE (reference sequence). V gave up 6 bases and J gave up 6 bases, with 9 bases separating them. The CDR3 loop reads CASILGDGYTF. CDR3 in DNA: TGTGCCAGCATCCTAGGGGATGGCTACACCTTC. The variable domain in full, with the rest retrieved from reference TRBV5-5 and TRBJ1-2, is DAGVTQSPTHLIKTRGQQVTLRCSPISGHKSVSWYQQVLGQGPQFIFQYYEKEERGRGNFPDRFSARQFPNYSSELNVNALLLGDSALYLCASILGDGYTFGSGTRLTVV.

Regarding this clonotype: A much larger clone differs from this one at a single base, so this may be a read error. This chain connects TRBV6-8 to TRBJ2-1; a weak D match, TRBD2 (5 bases). This CDR3 is built from 14 residues. Germline values: CDR1 MNHGY, CDR2 SAAAGT. In DNA, the CDR3 is TGTGCCAGCATGTTAGCGAGTTCCTACAGTGAGCAGTTCTTC. It encodes CASMLASSYSEQFF.

This clonotype was detected ten times or more. The chain uses TRBV7-6 and TRBJ1-1, with TRBD1 as a possible D gene (5 bases). The CDR3 has 16 amino acids. From germline, CDR1 is SGHVS and CDR2 FNYEAQ. Trimming left V 1 base short and J 1 base short, with 13 bases between. The CDR3 nucleotides are TGTGCCAGCAGCTTAGTGATTGGGACGGGGAACACTGAAGCTTTCTTT. This translates into CASSLVIGTGNTEAFF. The whole variable domain, filled in from reference TRBV7-6 and TRBJ1-1, reads GAGVSQSPRYKVTKRGQDVALRCDPISGHVSLYWYRQALGQGPEFLTYFNYEAQQDKSGLPNDRFSAERPEGSISTLTIQRTEQRDSAMYRCASSLVIGTGNTEAFFGQGTRLTVV.

This clonotype has ten or more counts. The rearrangement links TRBV11-2 to TRBJ2-7; D is unclear. CDR1 and CDR2 (germline): SGHAT, FQNNGV. Trimming shortened V by 5 bases and J by 6 bases, and 14 bases separated the two germline ends. CDR3 size: 13 residues. The CDR3 DNA reads TGTGCCAGCAGCCCTCCGGGTCTTAGCGAGCAGTACTTC. It translates to CASSPPGLSEQYF.

J is TRBJ2-2 and V is TRBV7-3; D unresolved. Looked up from germline, CDR1 is SGHTA and CDR2 is FQGTGA. Trimming removed 5 bases at V and 7 bases at J, with 14 bases between. The CDR3 is made up of 14 amino acids. The CDR3 DNA follows: TGTGCCAGCAGCGACACCCGAGTGGACGGGGAGCTGTTTTTT. Protein sequence: CASSDTRVDGELFF.

This clonotype has a handful of counts. The DNA is left out, because the CDR3 cannot be placed on it with certainty; the CDR3 is given as TCRdb lists it. J is TRBJ1-6 and V is TRBV12-3 or TRBV12-4. The CDR3 sequence runs 15 residues, both termini included. CDR3 loop: CASSFLEKHNSPLHF.

This clonotype has a handful of counts. The rearrangement joins TRBV7-3 to TRBJ2-5; D is uncertain. Deletions cut 2 bases from V and 7 bases from J, with 11 bases between. Germline CDR1 SGHTA, CDR2 FQGTGA. The CDR3 totals 13 residues. The CDR3 nucleotides read TGTGCCAGCAGCTTAGACGGCAAGGGGACCCAGTACTTC. Translating gives CASSLDGKGTQYF.

V usage is TRBV7-8 and J usage is TRBJ1-6; D gene unclear. CDR1 and CDR2 (germline): SGHVS, FQNEAQ. There are 17 residues in the CDR3. The V gene lost 7 bases and the J gene lost 0 bases, with 16 bases spanning the gap. The CDR3 sequence: CASMLRGIPSYNSPLHF. The CDR3 region has the DNA TGTGCCAGCATGCTGCGGGGAATCCCCTCCTATAATTCACCCCTCCACTTT.

This clonotype was found a few times. The chain is built from TRBV2 and TRBJ1-5; D not certain. The CDR3 covers 16 residues. CDR1 SNHLY and CDR2 FYNNEI come from the germline V gene. Trimming cost V 3 bases and J 0 bases, with 12 bases left between them. The CDR3: CASSDYPPVSNQPQHF. Written as DNA, the CDR3 is TGTGCCAGCAGTGACTATCCTCCGGTTAGCAATCAGCCCCAGCATTTT.

The chain employs TRBV12-3 or TRBV12-4 and TRBJ2-7; D uncertain. V lost 8 bases to trimming and J lost 0 bases, with 14 bases between them. This CDR3 has 14 amino acids. The CDR3 DNA reads TGTGCCAGCGGTGGCAGTCCGCCCTCCTACGAGCAGTACTTC. As protein: CASGGSPPSYEQYF.

The J gene is TRBJ2-5, the V gene TRBV27, with 10 positions matching TRBD1. The CDR3 contains 15 residues. Germline CDR1 and CDR2: MNHEY and SMNVEV (reference sequence). Trimming removed 5 bases from V and 5 bases from J; junction bases left unmatched: 8. The CDR3 here is CASSLQWTGGETQYF. The CDR3 region has the DNA TGTGCCAGCAGTCTACAGTGGACAGGGGGTGAGACCCAGTACTTC.

This clonotype was seen repeatedly, ten times or more. The V and J genes are TRBV7-2 and TRBJ2-3; D might be TRBD2 (7 bases). Trimming pared 1 base from V and 2 bases from J, leaving 16 bases between. Germline V CDR1 and CDR2: SGHTA, FQGNSA. This CDR3 contains 17 residues. CDR3: CASSLEWGGGSTDTQYF. The CDR3 nucleotides read TGTGCCAGCAGCTTAGAATGGGGGGGGGGCTCCACAGATACGCAGTATTTT.

This clonotype was detected ten times or more. V and J are TRBV12-5 and TRBJ2-2; perhaps TRBD1 as D (5 bases). V lost 6 bases and J 1 base, leaving 6 bases between the germline ends. This CDR3 region has 13 residues. Germline CDR1 LGHNT, CDR2 FRNRAP. The CDR3 DNA follows: TGTGCTAGTGGCACAGGGAACACCGGGGAGCTGTTTTTT. Protein product: CASGTGNTGELFF. Using reference TRBV12-5 and TRBJ2-2 for the parts outside the CDR3, the full variable domain is DARVTQTPRHKVTEMGQEVTMRCQPILGHNTVFWYRQTMMQGLELLAYFRNRAPLDDSGMPKDRFSAEMPDATLATLKIQPSEPRDSAVYFCASGTGNTGELFFGEGSRLTVL.

This clonotype was counted between two and nine times. V and J are TRBV5-6 and TRBJ1-2; tentative D call: TRBD1 (5 bases). The CDR3 totals 12 residues. Trimming removed 4 bases from V and 5 bases from J, with 9 bases in between. Germline lookup yields CDR1 SGHDT and CDR2 YYEEEE. The CDR3 loop is CASSVTAYGYTF. The CDR3 nucleotides are TGTGCCAGCAGCGTGACAGCGTATGGCTACACCTTC.

There are many counts of this clonotype. V usage is TRBV11-2 and J usage is TRBJ1-1, with D unresolved. Germline CDR1 is SGHAT and CDR2 is FQNNGV. V lost 1 base and J 4 bases, leaving 10 bases between the germline ends. This CDR3 contains 14 residues. The CDR3 reads CASSLVEGGTEAFF. For the CDR3, the DNA is TGTGCCAGCAGCTTAGTGGAGGGAGGCACTGAAGCTTTCTTT.

The chain employs TRBV20-1 and TRBJ2-5; 8 bases agree with TRBD2. Germline trimming cut 0 bases from V and 2 bases from J; bases unmatched to any gene: 2. The CDR3 consists of 14 residues. CDR1 is DFQATT and CDR2 is SNEGSKA in the germline V gene (reference sequence). The CDR3 loop reads CSAREVAGQETQYF. CDR3 in DNA: TGCAGTGCTAGAGAGGTAGCGGGGCAAGAGACCCAGTACTTC.

J is TRBJ1-1 and V is TRBV27; D is perhaps TRBD1 (5 bases). CDR1 and CDR2 from the germline V gene are MNHEY and SMNVEV (reference sequence). V lost 4 bases to trimming and J lost 7 bases, with 19 bases between them. This CDR3 region has 15 residues. CDR3 sequence reads: CASSSYLGEIGEAFF. The CDR3 region has the DNA TGTGCCAGCAGTTCCTATCTAGGGGAGATTGGTGAAGCTTTCTTT.

In this sample, this clonotype turned up many times. The chain couples TRBV27 to TRBJ1-1; a possible D gene is TRBD1 (5 bases). V was shortened by 6 bases and J by 5 bases, with 13 bases between the two germline ends. This CDR3 is 13 amino acids long. Germline V CDR1 and CDR2: MNHEY, SMNVEV (reference sequence). CDR3 sequence reads: CASSPAGGTEAFF. The DNA for the CDR3 is TGTGCCAGCAGCCCCGCGGGGGGAACTGAAGCTTTCTTT.

Many counts were recorded for this clonotype. The chain joins TRBV11-1 to TRBJ2-1, with TRBD2 matching 14 bases. The CDR3 consists of 18 residues. J was trimmed by 1 base and V by 5 bases; bases with no gene match: 7. Per the germline V gene, CDR1 is SGHAT and CDR2 is FQDESV (reference sequence). In DNA form, the CDR3 reads TGTGCCAGCAGCGCGACAGGACTAGCGGGGGGATCCTACAATGAGCAGTTCTTC. Translation gives CASSATGLAGGSYNEQFF.

The chain joins TRBV2 to TRBJ2-2; the D is unclear. Germline V gene sequence: CDR1 SNHLY, CDR2 FYNNEI. This CDR3 spans 14 amino acids. With 7 bases removed from V and 0 bases from J, the gap between germline ends came to 9 bases. CDR3: CASNPVANTGELFF. In nucleotides, the CDR3 is TGTGCCAGCAATCCGGTCGCGAACACCGGGGAGCTGTTTTTT.

This clonotype was seen more than once but under ten times. The chain recombines TRBV20-1 with TRBJ1-1; D gene ambiguous. Germline values: CDR1 DFQATT, CDR2 SNEGSKA (reference sequence). The CDR3 spans 15 residues. V was trimmed by 5 bases and J by 1 base, leaving 17 bases between them. DNA for the CDR3: TGCAGTGCTTCCCCATGGGAGGTCAAGAACACTGAAGCTTTCTTT. Amino acids: CSASPWEVKNTEAFF.

This clonotype was counted between two and nine times. This sequence joins TRBV5-5 and TRBJ2-7; 8 bases agree with TRBD1. After removal of 7 bases from V and 2 bases from J, the junction contained 8 bases not matched to a gene. The CDR3 is made up of 14 amino acids. Germline V lookup: CDR1 SGHKS, CDR2 YYEKEE (reference sequence). The CDR3, as DNA: TGTGCCAGCCACGGAGGACAGGGAGCCTACGAGCAGTACTTC. Translated, it gives CASHGGQGAYEQYF.

This clonotype was recorded many times. The chain carries TRBV28 and TRBJ2-7; 9 bases match TRBD1. Trimming took 5 bases from V and 3 from J; bases not matched to a gene: 5. Germline V gives CDR1 MDHEN, CDR2 SYDVKM. The CDR3 consists of 14 residues. The CDR3 spells CASSKRDRDYEQYF. CDR3 DNA sequence: TGTGCCAGCAGTAAGAGGGACAGGGACTACGAGCAGTACTTC.

This clonotype was seen many times. This sequence joins TRBV12-3 or TRBV12-4 and TRBJ1-1; D is ambiguous. CDR3 size: 11 residues. Trimming left V 5 bases short and J 6 bases short, with 7 bases between. DNA for the CDR3: TGTGCCAGCAGTCCCCTCCCTGAAGCTTTCTTT. Translation gives CASSPLPEAFF.

This clonotype was detected a few times. This chain joins TRBV5-1 and TRBJ2-2; D is unresolved. CDR1 and CDR2 from the germline V gene are SGHRS and YFSETQ. Trimming stripped 3 bases from V and 3 bases from J, with 18 bases between. There are 17 residues in the CDR3. The CDR3, as DNA: TGCGCCAGCAGCTCGTCGTCGCAGTACCCCGACACCGGGGAGCTGTTTTTT. Protein sequence: CASSSSSQYPDTGELFF.

The chain uses TRBV5-4 and TRBJ2-2; TRBD1 agrees at 10 bases. Germline assignment: CDR1 SGHNT and CDR2 YYREEE (reference sequence). There are 16 residues in the CDR3. The ends lost 4 bases at V and 3 bases at J; junction bases unmatched: 6. This CDR3 is CASSPAGTGDTGELFF. CDR3 sequence (DNA): TGTGCCAGCAGCCCAGCCGGGACAGGGGACACCGGGGAGCTGTTTTTT.

The genes are TRBV11-2 and TRBJ2-7; D unresolved. Germline values: CDR1 SGHAT, CDR2 FQNNGV. Trimming took off 6 bases at V and 0 bases at J, with 15 bases between the two ends. The CDR3 is 15 residues long. CDR3 amino acids: CASRFDPVPSYEQYF. In DNA form, the CDR3 reads TGTGCCAGCAGATTCGATCCGGTGCCCTCCTACGAGCAGTACTTC.